The next 6 T cell receptor beta chains were all read from a single sample in a study of regulatory T cells in long-lasting Graves disease. Assembly of TCR beta libraries relied on iRepertoire HTBI primers together with Arm-PCR of CDR3 regions. TCRdb itself ran the multiplex PCR reads through MiXCR, one entry per CDR3 protein. The repertoire holds hundreds of thousands of distinct CDR3 sequences, approximately 15% seen once, with around 18% in the top ten. Time point here: newly diagnosed GD, antithyroid drugs for less than 3 months. PBMC RNA served as the TCR library source. These data were also reused for a study on T cells in Graves' hyperthyroidism and ophthalmopathy.

The specimen comprised peripheral blood mononuclear cells (PBMCs), sampled at new diagnosis, from a patient treated with antithyroid drugs. The receptors were gathered from a woman aged 25 to 39 with Graves disease.

The V call is TRBV5-5, the J call TRBJ2-7; 11 nucleotides line up with TRBD1. The CDR3 is 15 amino acids. Per the germline V gene, CDR1 is SGHKS and CDR2 is YYEKEE (reference sequence). The ends lost 3 bases at V and 6 bases at J; junction bases unmatched: 8. CDR3 residues: CASSYRDRGFLEQYF. CDR3 sequence (DNA): TGTGCCAGCAGCTACCGGGACAGGGGGTTCCTCGAGCAGTACTTC.

The chain is built from TRBV7-2 and TRBJ1-2; D is ambiguous. This CDR3 is 13 amino acids long. Trimming stripped 2 bases from V and 3 bases from J, with 7 bases between. Germline V gene data show CDR1 as SGHTA and CDR2 as FQGNSA. The CDR3 reads CASSLMRDYGYTF. CDR3 in DNA: TGTGCCAGCAGCTTAATGCGGGACTATGGCTACACCTTC.

The table lists this clonotype with a few counts. This sequence joins TRBV5-1 and TRBJ2-2; 7 bases fit TRBD2. Germline-derived CDR1 and CDR2 are SGHRS and YFSETQ. The CDR3 loop spans 13 amino acids. Losses at the gene ends were 6 bases for V and 4 bases for J; bases not matched to a gene: 3. This CDR3 is CASNGGSTGELFF. The CDR3 DNA sequence: TGCGCCAGCAACGGGGGGAGCACCGGGGAGCTGTTTTTT. The full variable domain, in which reference TRBV5-1 and TRBJ2-2 provide the parts outside the CDR3, is KAGVTQTPRYLIKTRGQQVTLSCSPISGHRSVSWYQQTPGQGLQFLFEYFSETQRNKGNFPGRFSGRQFSNSRSEMNVSTLELGDSALYLCASNGGSTGELFFGEGSRLTVL.

In this sample, this clonotype turned up many times. The V and J genes are TRBV7-8 and TRBJ2-1; the match to TRBD2 covers 9 bases. V was pared by 3 bases and J by 6 bases, with 6 bases of the junction left unmatched. The CDR3 has 15 residues. Germline CDR1 is SGHVS and CDR2 is FQNEAQ. CDR3 sequence (DNA): TGTGCCAGCAGCTTGTGGGGACTAGCTCCCAATGAGCAGTTCTTC. Translation: CASSLWGLAPNEQFF.

This clonotype has ten or more counts. The chain recombines TRBV7-2 with TRBJ2-1; a weak D match, TRBD2 (7 bases). The DNA end favors TRBJ2-5, so the J call may be wrong. The CDR3 covers 15 residues. Germline V gene lookup returns CDR1 SGHTA and CDR2 FQGNSA. The CDR3 DNA sequence: TGTGCCAGCAGGCCCAGGGTGGGGGGGACATCGGACCAGTACTTC. This sequence encodes CASRPRVGGTSDQYF.

This clonotype appeared many times. The gene calls are TRBV11-2 and TRBJ1-1, with a weak D call TRBD1 (6 bases). Trimming cost V 10 bases and J 4 bases, with 10 bases left between them. The CDR3 extends over 11 amino acids. The germline V gene encodes CDR1 SGHAT and CDR2 FQNNGV. The chain's CDR3 is CATEGVTEAFF. In DNA, the CDR3 is TGTGCCACCGAGGGGGTCACTGAAGCTTTCTTT.